The rows below give T cell receptor beta chains drawn from one sample of a study of blood T cell repertoires in COVID-19. Data came from immunoSEQ multiplex PCR; TCRdb stores just in-frame clones and leaves some out. The sample records 85,000 to 90,000 clones, about 89% being singletons. The sample consisted of peripheral blood. The source is a human donor in a cohort sampled during active COVID-19. Both conserved end residues are part of each CDR3. Each record gives: D gene, clone size, V gene, J gene, CDR3 protein, CDR3 DNA. D genes are given only for firm matches. Only part of the rows carry a size: once, few, many, or a class if the clone is expanded.

.	.	TRBV18	TRBJ1-6	CASSPSTGHNSPLHF	TGTGCCAGCTCACCGAGTACAGGTCATAATTCACCCCTCCACTTT
TRBD1	.	TRBV4-2	TRBJ2-6	CASSNPPQGSSGANVLTF	TGTGCCAGCAGCAACCCCCCACAGGGGAGCTCTGGGGCCAACGTCCTGACTTTC
TRBD2	.	TRBV7-7	TRBJ2-5	CASRRRERQLQETQYF	TGTGCCAGCAGGAGGCGGGAGCGCCAACTCCAAGAGACCCAGTACTTC
.	.	TRBV10-3	TRBJ2-7	CAAGQGFDEQYF	TGTGCCGCCGGTCAGGGGTTCGACGAGCAGTACTTC
.	.	TRBV2	TRBJ1-2	CASTTANYGYTF	TGTGCCAGCACGACAGCTAACTATGGCTACACCTTC
TRBD2	.	TRBV24-1	TRBJ2-1	CATSDPSGISYNEQFF	TGTGCCACCAGTGACCCTAGCGGGATCTCCTACAATGAGCAGTTCTTC
TRBD1	.	TRBV6-1	TRBJ1-1	CASSESDRGPEAFF	TGTGCCAGCAGTGAAAGCGACAGGGGCCCTGAAGCTTTCTTT
.	once	TRBV14	TRBJ1-2	CASSLQTRGGYTF	TGTGCCAGCAGCCTCCAGACCAGGGGTGGCTACACCTTC
.	.	TRBV5-5	TRBJ1-1	CASSFRGASTEAFF	TGTGCCAGCAGCTTCAGGGGCGCGTCTACTGAAGCTTTCTTT
.	medium-sized	TRBV11-2	TRBJ2-6	CASSFAGANVLTF	TGTGCCAGCAGCTTCGCGGGGGCCAACGTCCTGACTTTC
TRBD2	.	TRBV24-1	TRBJ2-3	CATSDVGRGGTDTQYF	TGTGCCACCAGTGACGTTGGCCGGGGGGGCACAGATACGCAGTATTTT
TRBD1	.	TRBV6-6	TRBJ2-5	CASSYSGQSGQETQYF	TGTGCCAGCAGTTACTCGGGACAGAGTGGGCAAGAGACCCAGTACTTC
TRBD1	.	TRBV18	TRBJ1-6	CASSADRVNSPLHF	TGTGCCAGCTCAGCGGACAGGGTGAATTCACCCCTCCACTTT
.	.	TRBV28	TRBJ1-5	CASNIGGGYNQPQHF	TGTGCCAGCAATATTGGGGGAGGGTACAATCAGCCCCAGCATTTT
.	.	TRBV27	TRBJ2-1	CASSLNGGNEQFF	TGTGCCAGCAGTCTTAACGGAGGCAATGAGCAGTTCTTC
.	.	TRBV19	TRBJ1-5	CASRAGRYNQPQHF	TGTGCCAGTAGGGCAGGGCGATACAATCAGCCCCAGCATTTT
TRBD1	.	TRBV5-6	TRBJ1-2	CASSLYRGYGYTF	TGTGCCAGCAGCTTGTACAGGGGTTATGGCTACACCTTC
TRBD1	once	TRBV2	TRBJ1-2	CASRGQSGGYTF	TGTGCCAGCAGGGGACAGTCGGGCGGCTACACCTTC
.	.	TRBV11-2	TRBJ2-3	CASSLTTASTDTQYF	TGTGCCAGCAGCTTAACGACAGCTAGCACAGATACGCAGTATTTT
.	.	TRBV5-4	TRBJ1-1	CASSFEAGKGTTEAFF	TGTGCCAGCAGCTTCGAGGCAGGGAAGGGAACGACTGAAGCTTTCTTT
.	.	TRBV19	TRBJ2-7	CASSRTLPYEQYF	TGTGCCAGTAGTAGGACTCTCCCCTACGAGCAGTACTTC
.	once	TRBV4-1	TRBJ1-4	CASSQAIREKLFF	TGCGCCAGCAGCCAAGCTATACGGGAAAAACTGTTTTTT
TRBD2	.	TRBV6-6	TRBJ2-7	CASRPGTSANEQYF	TGTGCCAGCAGGCCCGGGACTAGCGCGAACGAGCAGTACTTC
TRBD1	.	TRBV28	TRBJ1-2	CASTLADRGDVDGYTF	TGTGCCAGCACCTTGGCGGACAGGGGGGACGTCGATGGCTACACCTTC
TRBD1	.	TRBV28	TRBJ1-2	CASSPRTGADYGYTF	TGTGCCAGCAGTCCGCGGACAGGGGCAGACTATGGCTACACCTTC
TRBD1	.	TRBV9	TRBJ1-2	CASSAGTGRGYTF	TGTGCCAGCAGCGCTGGGACAGGGAGAGGCTACACCTTC
TRBD1	once	TRBV18	TRBJ1-1	CASSTGGASTEAFF	TGTGCCAGCTCAACAGGGGGCGCGAGCACTGAAGCTTTCTTT
.	.	TRBV10-2	TRBJ2-7	CASTVGGGEQYF	TGCGCCAGCACGGTTGGGGGCGGCGAGCAGTACTTC
TRBD2	.	TRBV5-1	TRBJ2-2	CASSPTSGSTGELFF	TGCGCCAGCAGCCCGACTAGCGGGAGTACCGGGGAGCTGTTTTTT
.	.	TRBV7-9	TRBJ1-5	CASSLGMAGGQPQHF	TGTGCCAGCAGCTTAGGTATGGCAGGAGGCCAGCCCCAGCATTTT
.	.	TRBV5-1	TRBJ2-7	CASSGKGATVGEQYF	TGCGCCAGCAGTGGTAAAGGGGCTACCGTAGGGGAGCAGTACTTC
TRBD1	.	TRBV27	TRBJ2-3	CASRGTGADIYTDTQYF	TGTGCCAGCCGCGGGACAGGGGCCGACATTTACACAGATACGCAGTATTTT